Below, one T cell receptor (beta chain) is given with its context. Its antigen is unknown. The germline V gene has CDR1 SEHNR and CDR2 FQNEAQ (reference sequence). Trimming cost V 6 bases and J 5 bases, with 19 bases left between them. This CDR3 spans 15 amino acids. The data were taken from a study of T cell repertoires in cytomegalovirus infection. About the study: Based on public TCR beta signatures, there were indications of CMV infection and of a matching HLA type. Overall study results and limits: Clonotypes of TCR beta that were HLA-C-restricted and CMV-specific dominated the ex vivo response. Carriers of CMV and the relevant HLA type were discriminated by public TCR beta frequency.

A single record per CDR3 protein comes from TCRdb applying MiXCR to the reads. The repertoire holds some 170,000 distinct CDR3 sequences, with about a sixth as singletons. Sample: CD8+ T cells from PBMCs. The clonotype was recovered from a human donor in good health (CMV status not recorded). Some clones in this sample may be carry-over from other donors' samples. The chain carries TRBV7-9 and TRBJ2-5; tentative D call: TRBD2 (5 bases). The chain's CDR3 is CASRQLDPRGETQYF. As DNA, the CDR3 is TGTGCCAGCAGGCAACTAGACCCACGCGGGGAGACCCAGTACTTC.